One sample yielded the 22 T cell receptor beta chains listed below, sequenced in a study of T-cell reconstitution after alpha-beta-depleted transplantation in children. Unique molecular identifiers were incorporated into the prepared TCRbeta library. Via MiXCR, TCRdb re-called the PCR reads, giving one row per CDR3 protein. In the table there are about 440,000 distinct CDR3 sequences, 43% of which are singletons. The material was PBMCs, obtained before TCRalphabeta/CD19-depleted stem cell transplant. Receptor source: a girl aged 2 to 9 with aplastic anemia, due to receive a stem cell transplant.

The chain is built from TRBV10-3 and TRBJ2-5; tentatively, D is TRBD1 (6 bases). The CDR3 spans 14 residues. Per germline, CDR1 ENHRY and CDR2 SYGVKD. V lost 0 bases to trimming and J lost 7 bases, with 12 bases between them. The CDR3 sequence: CAISESGSRGTQYF. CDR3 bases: TGTGCCATCAGTGAGTCTGGGTCCAGGGGGACCCAGTACTTC.

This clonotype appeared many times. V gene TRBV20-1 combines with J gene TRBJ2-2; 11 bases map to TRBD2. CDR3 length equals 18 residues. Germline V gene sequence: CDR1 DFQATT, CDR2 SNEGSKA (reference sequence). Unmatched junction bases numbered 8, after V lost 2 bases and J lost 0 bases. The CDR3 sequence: CSARQTLAGDANTGELFF. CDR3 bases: TGCAGTGCTAGACAAACACTAGCGGGAGACGCGAACACCGGGGAGCTGTTTTTT.

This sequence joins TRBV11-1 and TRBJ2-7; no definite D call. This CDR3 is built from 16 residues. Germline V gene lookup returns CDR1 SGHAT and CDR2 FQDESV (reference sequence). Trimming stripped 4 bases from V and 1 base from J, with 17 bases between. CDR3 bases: TGTGCCAGCAGCTCAGAACCAGTGGGCGCTTCCTACGAGCAGTACTTC. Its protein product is CASSSEPVGASYEQYF. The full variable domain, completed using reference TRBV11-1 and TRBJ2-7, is EAEVAQSPRYKITEKSQAVAFWCDPISGHATLYWYRQILGQGPELLVQFQDESVVDDSQLPKDRFSAERLKGVDSTLKIQPAELGDSAMYLCASSSEPVGASYEQYFGPGTRLTVT.

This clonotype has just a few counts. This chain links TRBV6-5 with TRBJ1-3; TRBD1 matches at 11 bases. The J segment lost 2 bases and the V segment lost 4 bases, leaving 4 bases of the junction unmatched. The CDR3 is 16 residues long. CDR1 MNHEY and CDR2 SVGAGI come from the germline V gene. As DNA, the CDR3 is TGTGCCAGCAGTTTCGGGGGACAGGGGGCTGGAAACACCATATATTTT. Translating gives CASSFGGQGAGNTIYF.

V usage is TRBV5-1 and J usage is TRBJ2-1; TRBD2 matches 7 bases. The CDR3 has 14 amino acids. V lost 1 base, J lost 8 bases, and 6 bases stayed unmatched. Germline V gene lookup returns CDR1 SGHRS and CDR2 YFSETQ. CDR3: CASSLWRERDEQFF. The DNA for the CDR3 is TGCGCCAGCAGCTTGTGGCGGGAGAGAGATGAGCAGTTCTTC.

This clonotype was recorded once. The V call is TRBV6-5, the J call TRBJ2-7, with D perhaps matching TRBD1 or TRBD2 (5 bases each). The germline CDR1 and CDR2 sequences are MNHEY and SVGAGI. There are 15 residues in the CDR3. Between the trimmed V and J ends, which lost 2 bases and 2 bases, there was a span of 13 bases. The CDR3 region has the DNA TGTGCCAGCAGTTACACCTCTGGGACGACCTACGAGCAGTACTTC. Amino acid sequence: CASSYTSGTTYEQYF.

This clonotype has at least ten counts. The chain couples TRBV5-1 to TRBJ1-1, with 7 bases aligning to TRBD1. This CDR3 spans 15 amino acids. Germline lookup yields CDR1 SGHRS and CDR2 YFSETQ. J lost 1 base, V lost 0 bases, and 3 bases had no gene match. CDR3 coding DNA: TGCGCCAGCAGCTTGGGCGGGACAGAGAACACTGAAGCTTTCTTT. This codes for CASSLGGTENTEAFF.

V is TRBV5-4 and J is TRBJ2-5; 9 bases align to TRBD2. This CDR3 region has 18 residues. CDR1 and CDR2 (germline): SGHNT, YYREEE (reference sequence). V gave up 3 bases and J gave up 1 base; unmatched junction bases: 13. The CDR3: CASSSGQESSGVQETQYF. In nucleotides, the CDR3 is TGTGCCAGCAGCTCTGGACAGGAGTCTAGCGGGGTCCAAGAGACCCAGTACTTC.

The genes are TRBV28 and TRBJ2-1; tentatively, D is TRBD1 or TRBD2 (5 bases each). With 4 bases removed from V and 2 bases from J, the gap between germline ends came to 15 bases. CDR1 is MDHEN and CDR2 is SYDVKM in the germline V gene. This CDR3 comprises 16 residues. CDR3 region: CASSSSGTTTYNEQFF. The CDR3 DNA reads TGTGCCAGCAGTTCATCCGGGACCACCACCTACAATGAGCAGTTCTTC.

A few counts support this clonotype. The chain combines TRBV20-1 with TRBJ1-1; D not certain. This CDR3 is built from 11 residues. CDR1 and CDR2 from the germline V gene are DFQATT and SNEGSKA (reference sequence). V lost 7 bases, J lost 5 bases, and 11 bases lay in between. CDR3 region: CSGHGHTEAFF. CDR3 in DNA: TGCAGTGGACATGGTCATACTGAAGCTTTCTTT.

The CDR3 coding sequence is TGTGCCAGCAGGGGCTCAACAGGGGTTCACCCGAGTTCCCCCGGGGAGCAGTTCTTC. Translated, it gives CASRGSTGVHPSSPGEQFF. The J gene is TRBJ2-1, the V gene TRBV12-3 or TRBV12-4; TRBD1 aligns across 7 bases. The junction had 27 bases not matched to a gene; V was cut back by 6 bases and J by 10 bases. The CDR3 covers 19 residues.

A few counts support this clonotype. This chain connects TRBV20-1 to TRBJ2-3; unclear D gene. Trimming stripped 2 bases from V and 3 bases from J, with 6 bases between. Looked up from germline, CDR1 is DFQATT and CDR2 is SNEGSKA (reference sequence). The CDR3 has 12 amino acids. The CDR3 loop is CSARTQTDTQYF. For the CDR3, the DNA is TGCAGTGCTAGAACCCAGACAGATACGCAGTATTTT.

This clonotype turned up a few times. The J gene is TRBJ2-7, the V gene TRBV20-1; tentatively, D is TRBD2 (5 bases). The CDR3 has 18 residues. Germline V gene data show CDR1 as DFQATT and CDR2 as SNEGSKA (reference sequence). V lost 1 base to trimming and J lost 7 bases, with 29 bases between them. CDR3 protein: CSARVNPRGSPGLGEQYF. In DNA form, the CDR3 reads TGCAGTGCTAGAGTTAACCCACGAGGGAGCCCCGGTCTAGGGGAGCAGTACTTC.

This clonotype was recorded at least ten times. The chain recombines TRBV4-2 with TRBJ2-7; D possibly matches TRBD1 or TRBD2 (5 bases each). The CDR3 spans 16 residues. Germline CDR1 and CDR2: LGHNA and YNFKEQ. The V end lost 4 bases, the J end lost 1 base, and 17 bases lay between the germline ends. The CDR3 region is CASSPGTWDGSYEQYF. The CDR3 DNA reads TGTGCCAGCAGCCCAGGAACCTGGGACGGTTCCTACGAGCAGTACTTC.

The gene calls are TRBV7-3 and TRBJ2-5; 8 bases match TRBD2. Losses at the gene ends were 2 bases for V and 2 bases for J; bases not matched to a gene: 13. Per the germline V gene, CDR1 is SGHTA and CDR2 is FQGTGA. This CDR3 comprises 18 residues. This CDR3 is CASSLGRSLAGPQETQYF. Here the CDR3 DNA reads TGTGCCAGCAGCTTAGGGCGTTCGTTAGCGGGGCCGCAAGAGACCCAGTACTTC.

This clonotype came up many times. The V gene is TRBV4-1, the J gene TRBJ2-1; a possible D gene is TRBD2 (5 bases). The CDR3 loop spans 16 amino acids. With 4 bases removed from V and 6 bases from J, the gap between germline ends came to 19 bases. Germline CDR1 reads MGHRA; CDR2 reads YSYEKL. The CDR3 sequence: CASSPLGSTLTNEQFF. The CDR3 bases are TGCGCCAGCAGCCCCCTAGGGAGTACTTTAACCAATGAGCAGTTCTTC.

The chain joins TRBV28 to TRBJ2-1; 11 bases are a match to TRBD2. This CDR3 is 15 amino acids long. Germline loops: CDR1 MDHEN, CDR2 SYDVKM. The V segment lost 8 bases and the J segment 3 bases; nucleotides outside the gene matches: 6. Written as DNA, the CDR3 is TGTGCCAGCCGACTAGCGGGATGGGACTACAATGAGCAGTTCTTC. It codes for CASRLAGWDYNEQFF. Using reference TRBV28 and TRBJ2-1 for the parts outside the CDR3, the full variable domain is DVKVTQSSRYLVKRTGEKVFLECVQDMDHENMFWYRQDPGLGLRLIYFSYDVKMKEKGDIPEGYSVSREKKERFSLILESASTNQTSMYLCASRLAGWDYNEQFFGPGTRLTVL.

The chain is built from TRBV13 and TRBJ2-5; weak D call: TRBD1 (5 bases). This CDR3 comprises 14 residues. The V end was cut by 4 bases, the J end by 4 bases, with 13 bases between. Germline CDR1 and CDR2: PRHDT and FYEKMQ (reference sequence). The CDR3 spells CASSSVGRVETQYF. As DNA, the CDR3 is TGTGCCAGCAGCTCCGTAGGCAGGGTAGAGACCCAGTACTTC. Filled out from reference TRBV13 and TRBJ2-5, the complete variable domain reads AAGVIQSPRHLIKEKRETATLKCYPIPRHDTVYWYQQGPGQDPQFLISFYEKMQSDKGSIPDRFSAQQFSDYHSELNMSSLELGDSALYFCASSSVGRVETQYFGPGTRLLVL.

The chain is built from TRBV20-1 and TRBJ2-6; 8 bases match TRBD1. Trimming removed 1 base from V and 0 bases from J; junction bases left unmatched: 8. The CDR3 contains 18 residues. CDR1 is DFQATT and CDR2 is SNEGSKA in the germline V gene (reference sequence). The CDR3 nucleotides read TGCAGTGCTAGAGGTGGGACAGGAACCGTCTCTGGGGCCAACGTCCTGACTTTC. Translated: CSARGGTGTVSGANVLTF.

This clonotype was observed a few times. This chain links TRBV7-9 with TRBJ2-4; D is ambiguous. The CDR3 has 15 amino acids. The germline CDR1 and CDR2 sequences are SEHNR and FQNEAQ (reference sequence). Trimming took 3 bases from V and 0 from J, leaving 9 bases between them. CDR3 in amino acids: CASSFSEIAKNIQYF. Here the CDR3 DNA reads TGTGCCAGCAGCTTTTCGGAGATAGCCAAAAACATTCAGTACTTC.

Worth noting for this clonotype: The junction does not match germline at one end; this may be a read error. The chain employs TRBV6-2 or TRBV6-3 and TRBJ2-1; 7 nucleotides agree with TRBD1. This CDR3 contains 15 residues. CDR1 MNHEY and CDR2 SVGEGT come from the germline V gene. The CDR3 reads CATSPYGQVNNEQFF. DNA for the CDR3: TGTGCCACCAGTCCTTACGGACAGGTCAACAATGAACAGTTCTTC.

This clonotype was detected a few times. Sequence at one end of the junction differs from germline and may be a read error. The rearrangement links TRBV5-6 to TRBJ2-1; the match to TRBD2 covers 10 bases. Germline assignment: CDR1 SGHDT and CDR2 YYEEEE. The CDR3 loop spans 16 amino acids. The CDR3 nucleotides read TGTGCCAGCAACTTGAGGACTAGCGGACGCTACAATGAGCAGTTCTTC. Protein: CASNLRTSGRYNEQFF. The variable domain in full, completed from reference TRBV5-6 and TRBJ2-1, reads DAGVTQSPTHLIKTRGQQVTLRCSPKSGHDTVSWYQQALGQGPQFIFQYYEEEERQRGNFPDRFSGHQFPNYSSELNVNALLLGDSALYLCASNLRTSGRYNEQFFGPGTRLTVL.